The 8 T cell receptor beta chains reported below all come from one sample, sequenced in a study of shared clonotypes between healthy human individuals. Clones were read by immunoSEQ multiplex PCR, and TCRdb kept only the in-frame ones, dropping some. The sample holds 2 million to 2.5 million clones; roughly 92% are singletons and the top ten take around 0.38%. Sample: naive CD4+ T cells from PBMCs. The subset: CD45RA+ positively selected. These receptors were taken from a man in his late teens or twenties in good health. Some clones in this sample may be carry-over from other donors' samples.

CDR3 sequence (DNA): TGTGCCAGCAGCTTAATTCCGGGAGGGGCCTTCGCCTACGAGCAGTACTTC. Translation gives CASSLIPGGAFAYEQYF. The chain uses TRBV11-2 and TRBJ2-7, with TRBD2 matching 8 bases. The CDR3 loop spans 17 amino acids. Germline-derived CDR1 and CDR2 are SGHAT and FQNNGV. V was clipped by 2 bases and J by 2 bases; unmatched bases: 11.

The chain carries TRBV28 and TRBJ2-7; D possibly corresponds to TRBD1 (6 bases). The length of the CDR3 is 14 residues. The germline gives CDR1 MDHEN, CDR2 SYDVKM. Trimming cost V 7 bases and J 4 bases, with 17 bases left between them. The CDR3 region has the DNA TGTGCCAGCACTCCAGGGACGGACAGATACGAGCAGTACTTC. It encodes CASTPGTDRYEQYF.

The CDR3 sequence is CASSVMTDVYGYTF. The CDR3 DNA sequence: TGTGCCAGCAGTGTAATGACAGATGTCTATGGCTACACCTTC. The rearrangement joins TRBV28 to TRBJ1-2, with D possibly being TRBD1 (5 bases). This CDR3 region has 14 residues. V lost 5 bases, J lost 4 bases, and 14 bases lay in between. Germline CDR1 and CDR2: MDHEN and SYDVKM.

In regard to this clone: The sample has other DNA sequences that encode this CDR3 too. CDR3: CASSLGGTLSTDTQYF. The CDR3 coding sequence is TGTGCCAGCAGCTTAGGGGGGACACTGAGCACAGATACGCAGTATTTT. The chain joins TRBV5-4 to TRBJ2-3; D may correspond to TRBD1 or TRBD2 (6 bases each). The CDR3 totals 16 residues. Per the germline V gene, CDR1 is SGHNT and CDR2 is YYREEE (reference sequence). V was shortened by 2 bases and J by 0 bases, with 13 bases between the two germline ends.

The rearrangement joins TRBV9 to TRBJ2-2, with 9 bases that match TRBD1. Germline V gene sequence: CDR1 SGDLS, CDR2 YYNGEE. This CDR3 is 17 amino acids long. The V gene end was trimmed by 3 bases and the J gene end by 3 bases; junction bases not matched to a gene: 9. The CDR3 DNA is TGTGCCAGCAGCGCCGCCGGGACAGGGAGCTACACCGGGGAGCTGTTTTTT. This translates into CASSAAGTGSYTGELFF.

DNA for the CDR3: TGTGCCAGCAGCTTAGCCGGCCCGGCTGAGCAGTTCTTC. Its protein is CASSLAGPAEQFF. J is TRBJ2-1 and V is TRBV7-6; D unresolved. Between the trimmed V and J ends, which lost 0 bases and 9 bases, there was a span of 9 bases. The CDR3 covers 13 residues. CDR1 is SGHVS, CDR2 FNYEAQ, per germline.

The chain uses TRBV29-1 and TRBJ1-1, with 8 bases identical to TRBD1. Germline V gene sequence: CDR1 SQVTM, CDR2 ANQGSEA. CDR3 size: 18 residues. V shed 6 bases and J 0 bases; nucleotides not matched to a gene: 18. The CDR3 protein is CSVADRVGAWDMNTEAFF. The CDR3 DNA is TGCAGCGTAGCGGACAGGGTCGGAGCCTGGGATATGAACACTGAAGCTTTCTTT.

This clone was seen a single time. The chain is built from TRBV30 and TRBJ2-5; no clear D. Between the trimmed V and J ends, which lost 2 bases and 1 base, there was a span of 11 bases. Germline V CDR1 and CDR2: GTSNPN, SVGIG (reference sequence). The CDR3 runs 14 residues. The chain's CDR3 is CAWSKGGTQETQYF. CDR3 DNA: TGTGCCTGGAGTAAAGGCGGAACCCAAGAGACCCAGTACTTC.